Below are 26 T cell receptor beta chains sequenced from a single sample in a study of cytomegalovirus exposure and HLA in healthy donors. Primers for the PCR totalled 60 Vbeta and 13 Jbeta. Method: immunoSEQ multiplex PCR; TCRdb's copy keeps in-frame clones and lacks some. The sample lists nearly 200,000 clones, 65% to 85% occurring once. Material: PBMCs. The receptor source for this set is a boy under 10 years old in good health and CMV-seronegative.

This clone was seen a single time. J is TRBJ2-6 and V is TRBV5-8; D may be TRBD1 (6 bases). Germline V gene sequence: CDR1 SGHTS, CDR2 YDEGEE. Trimming cost V 4 bases and J 1 base, with 9 bases left between them. The CDR3 spans 15 residues. The CDR3 DNA reads as TGTGCCAGCAGCGTCGACAGGTCTGGGGCCAACGTCCTGACTTTC. Translating it yields CASSVDRSGANVLTF.

The chain links TRBV4-3 to TRBJ2-1; D may be TRBD2 (6 bases). V was shortened by 0 bases and J by 9 bases, with 24 bases between the two germline ends. The CDR3 consists of 18 residues. CDR1 is LGHNA, CDR2 YSLEER, per germline. Here the CDR3 reads CASSQEGGLRGPKAEQFF. CDR3 in DNA: TGCGCCAGCAGCCAAGAGGGGGGTTTAAGAGGGCCCAAGGCTGAGCAGTTCTTC.

This chain links TRBV27 with TRBJ1-1, with TRBD1 identical over 7 bases. The CDR3 is 14 residues long. Trimming cost V 6 bases and J 3 bases; bases outside gene matches: 7. Germline CDR1 MNHEY, CDR2 SMNVEV (reference sequence). The DNA for the CDR3 is TGTGCCAGCAGCCCCGGACAGGAGTACACTGAAGCTTTCTTT. Encoded protein: CASSPGQEYTEAFF.

J is TRBJ1-5 and V is TRBV4-3; D is possibly TRBD1 (6 bases). There are 15 residues in the CDR3. V was cut by 4 bases and J by 4 bases, with 14 bases left in between. Germline V gene data show CDR1 as LGHNA and CDR2 as YSLEER. DNA of the CDR3: TGCGCCAGCAGCCTTTCCCTCAGGGGTAATCAGCCCCAGCATTTT. Residues: CASSLSLRGNQPQHF.

The chain recombines TRBV11-1 with TRBJ2-7; maybe TRBD1 (6 bases). Germline V CDR1 and CDR2: SGHAT, FQDESV (reference sequence). V was clipped by 5 bases and J by 3 bases, with 14 bases between them. CDR3 length: 14 amino acids. The CDR3 sequence: CASSPTGHVYEQYF. CDR3 DNA sequence: TGTGCCAGCAGCCCCACAGGGCACGTCTACGAGCAGTACTTC.

CDR3 loop: CASSPTGQGHGYTF. In DNA form, the CDR3 reads TGTGCCAGCAGCCCCACGGGACAGGGCCATGGCTACACCTTC. J is TRBJ1-2 and V is TRBV5-4, with TRBD1 matching over 9 bases. CDR1 and CDR2 (germline): SGHNT, YYREEE (reference sequence). The CDR3 is 14 amino acids. V trimming: 4 bases; J trimming: 6 bases; junction bases outside the gene matches: 7.

The chain is built from TRBV6-5 and TRBJ1-2, with D possibly TRBD1 on 6 matching bases. This CDR3 has 13 amino acids. Trimming took off 5 bases at V and 7 bases at J, with 14 bases between the two ends. The V gene's germline CDR1 is MNHEY and CDR2 SVGAGI. This CDR3 reads CASSAPGVAGYTF. CDR3 sequence (DNA): TGTGCCAGCAGTGCCCCAGGGGTAGCTGGCTACACCTTC.

DNA for the CDR3: TGTGCCAGCAGCTTCTCGATCCGGGACTACACCTACAATGAGCAGTTCTTC. Encoded protein: CASSFSIRDYTYNEQFF. This sequence joins TRBV7-2 and TRBJ2-1; 7 positions match TRBD2. After removal of 3 bases from V and 2 bases from J, the junction contained 10 bases not matched to a gene. The CDR3 is made up of 17 amino acids. Germline lookup yields CDR1 SGHTA and CDR2 FQGNSA.

V is TRBV4-2 and J is TRBJ2-2; no clear D. The germline V gene encodes CDR1 LGHNA and CDR2 YNFKEQ. V dropped 1 base and J dropped 5 bases, with 14 bases sitting between them. There are 16 residues in the CDR3. The CDR3 DNA follows: TGTGCCAGCAGCCAAGCACAGATGGGTGGAACCGGGGAGCTGTTTTTT. It is translated as CASSQAQMGGTGELFF.

The chain uses TRBV4-2 and TRBJ1-1; TRBD1 might be the D (5 bases). V dropped 8 bases and J dropped 2 bases, with 15 bases sitting between them. Germline V gene lookup returns CDR1 LGHNA and CDR2 YNFKEQ. This CDR3 region has 14 residues. DNA of the CDR3: TGTGCCAGCCGCCCCCTAGGGGAAAACACTGAAGCTTTCTTT. Protein product: CASRPLGENTEAFF.

This rearrangement joins TRBV5-1 to TRBJ2-3, with D unresolved. Germline loops: CDR1 SGHRS, CDR2 YFSETQ. The CDR3 covers 16 residues. With 0 bases removed from V and 3 bases from J, the gap between germline ends came to 14 bases. CDR3 region: CASSLGSFLVTDTQYF. CDR3 bases: TGCGCCAGCAGCTTGGGGTCCTTCCTAGTAACAGATACGCAGTATTTT.

The chain couples TRBV2 to TRBJ2-3; no clear D gene. The V gene lost 4 bases and the J gene lost 6 bases, with 8 bases spanning the gap. The CDR3 length is 12 residues. The germline CDR1 and CDR2 sequences are SNHLY and FYNNEI. The CDR3 here is CASSGAADTQYF. As DNA, the CDR3 is TGTGCCAGCAGTGGGGCTGCGGATACGCAGTATTTT. The complete variable domain, with remaining parts taken from reference TRBV2 and TRBJ2-3, reads EPEVTQTPSHQVTQMGQEVILRCVPISNHLYFYWYRQILGQKVEFLVSFYNNEISEKSEIFDDQFSVERPDGSNFTLKIRSTKLEDSAMYFCASSGAADTQYFGPGTRLTVL.

The chain combines TRBV27 with TRBJ2-3; D gene ambiguous. Trimming took 6 bases from V and 1 from J, leaving 8 bases between them. The germline V gene has CDR1 MNHEY and CDR2 SMNVEV (reference sequence). CDR3 length equals 13 residues. CDR3 residues: CASRKRGTDTQYF. Written as DNA, the CDR3 is TGTGCCAGCAGGAAAAGAGGCACAGATACGCAGTATTTT.

CDR3 DNA sequence: TGCGCCAGCAGCCAGTACGCTGGGAGAGAGACCCAGTACTTC. Protein product: CASSQYAGRETQYF. J is TRBJ2-5 and V is TRBV4-3, with D maybe TRBD2 (5 bases). The CDR3 has 14 residues. V dropped 3 bases and J dropped 4 bases, with 12 bases sitting between them. CDR1 is LGHNA, CDR2 YSLEER, per germline.

The chain couples TRBV5-4 to TRBJ1-2; 9 bases fit TRBD1. Germline V CDR1 and CDR2: SGHNT, YYREEE (reference sequence). The CDR3 has 16 amino acids. V lost 5 bases to trimming and J lost 3 bases; unmatched junction nucleotides: 11. CDR3: CASSSSPQGADYGYTF. The CDR3 DNA reads as TGTGCCAGCAGTTCTTCTCCACAGGGGGCTGACTATGGCTACACCTTC.

Here the CDR3 reads CASRPGSGANVLTF. CDR3 coding DNA: TGTGCCAGCAGGCCAGGCTCTGGGGCCAACGTCCTGACTTTC. The chain links TRBV6-6 to TRBJ2-6; D is undetermined. Germline assignment: CDR1 MNHNY and CDR2 SVGAGI (reference sequence). Trimming took 6 bases from V and 0 from J, leaving 6 bases between them. The CDR3 sequence is 14 residues long.

This clone was seen a single time. The chain recombines TRBV5-1 with TRBJ2-3, with 7 bases aligning to TRBD1. The V gene end was trimmed by 0 bases and the J gene end by 1 base; junction bases not matched to a gene: 2. Per the germline V gene, CDR1 is SGHRS and CDR2 is YFSETQ. The CDR3 is made up of 15 amino acids. This CDR3 is CASSLAQGGTDTQYF. The DNA for the CDR3 is TGCGCCAGCAGCTTGGCCCAGGGGGGCACAGATACGCAGTATTTT.

The V call is TRBV7-2, the J call TRBJ1-2; D is unclear. Germline CDR1 is SGHTA and CDR2 is FQGNSA. V was shortened by 4 bases and J by 5 bases, with 8 bases between the two germline ends. The CDR3 is 12 residues long. CDR3 DNA: TGTGCCAGCAGCTCGTACAGTTATGGCTACACCTTC. This translates into CASSSYSYGYTF.

The chain employs TRBV19 and TRBJ2-7; D may be TRBD2 (5 bases). CDR3 length equals 15 residues. The V and J ends lost 7 bases and 2 bases respectively, with 18 bases between them. Germline V gene data show CDR1 as LNHDA and CDR2 as SQIVND (reference sequence). The chain's CDR3 is CASTPRASLTYEQYF. CDR3 DNA sequence: TGTGCCAGTACCCCGAGGGCAAGCCTGACCTACGAGCAGTACTTC.

The chain combines TRBV7-9 with TRBJ1-2; tentatively, D is TRBD1 (6 bases). This CDR3 contains 13 residues. Germline CDR1 SEHNR, CDR2 FQNEAQ (reference sequence). V gave up 11 bases and J gave up 5 bases, with 18 bases separating them. CDR3 DNA: TGTGCCGAGGGGGGGATCACTGAATATGGCTACACCTTC. It translates to CAEGGITEYGYTF.

This chain uses TRBV9 with TRBJ2-6; 9 bases are shared with TRBD2. The CDR3 has 16 amino acids. Per germline, CDR1 SGDLS and CDR2 YYNGEE. V lost 3 bases, J lost 0 bases, and 1 base stayed unmatched. The CDR3 is CASSARGGSGANVLTF. CDR3 sequence (DNA): TGTGCCAGCAGCGCGCGGGGGGGCTCTGGGGCCAACGTCCTGACTTTC.

This chain uses TRBV7-9 with TRBJ1-2; possibly TRBD1 for D (6 bases). The CDR3 contains 14 residues. Germline lookup yields CDR1 SEHNR and CDR2 FQNEAQ (reference sequence). V was trimmed by 2 bases and J by 8 bases, leaving 15 bases between them. CDR3 residues: CASSLQQGLGGYTF. CDR3 coding DNA: TGTGCCAGCAGCTTACAACAGGGTCTAGGCGGCTACACCTTC. The full variable domain, with the rest looked up from reference TRBV7-9 and TRBJ1-2, is DTGVSQNPRHKITKRGQNVTFRCDPISEHNRLYWYRQTLGQGPEFLTYFQNEAQLEKSRLLSDRFSAERPKGSFSTLEIQRTEQGDSAMYLCASSLQQGLGGYTFGSGTRLTVV.

The V and J genes are TRBV30 and TRBJ1-3; D is possibly TRBD1 (6 bases). The V gene lost 1 base and the J gene lost 0 bases, with 7 bases spanning the gap. The germline gives CDR1 GTSNPN, CDR2 SVGIG (reference sequence). This CDR3 has 14 residues. CDR3: CAWSGTVSGNTIYF. The CDR3 region has the DNA TGTGCCTGGAGTGGGACAGTCTCTGGAAACACCATATATTTT.

The chain employs TRBV29-1 and TRBJ2-5, with D maybe TRBD1 (5 bases). CDR3 length equals 13 residues. Between the trimmed V and J ends, which lost 5 bases and 5 bases, there was a span of 15 bases. CDR1 and CDR2 from the germline V gene are SQVTM and ANQGSEA. DNA for the CDR3: TGCAGCGTTAAACAGGTCATTTTGGAGACCCAGTACTTC. Its protein is CSVKQVILETQYF.

This sequence joins TRBV4-1 and TRBJ2-7; possibly TRBD1 for D (5 bases). V was cut by 5 bases and J by 1 base, with 9 bases left in between. CDR1 and CDR2 (germline): MGHRA, YSYEKL. The CDR3 sequence is 13 residues long. CDR3 coding DNA: TGCGCCAGCAGCGGCAGGGATTCCTACGAGCAGTACTTC. As protein: CASSGRDSYEQYF.

The CDR3: CARSVVTEAFF. The CDR3 region has the DNA TGTGCCAGAAGCGTGGTAACTGAAGCTTTCTTT. V usage is TRBV5-3 and J usage is TRBJ1-1; D unclear. Being an ORF, TRBV5-3 has a function that is uncertain. V was clipped by 4 bases and J by 5 bases, with 6 bases between them. CDR3 length: 11 residues.